This T cell receptor (beta chain) was recorded in a study of cytomegalovirus exposure and HLA in healthy donors. Study-wide results and caveats: 150 or so TCR beta chains were listed as cytomegalovirus-associated. The finding came from a later analysis; first-cohort TCR clusters tended to co-occur in the 90 to 150 validation repertoires. Specific recognition of CMV antigens was confirmed in vitro for three chains (all CMV-associated).

The germline gives CDR1 SGHNT, CDR2 YENEEA. CDR3 length equals 13 residues. V lost 5 bases to trimming and J lost 7 bases; unmatched junction nucleotides: 5. Remarks on this clone: Its matching antigen is unknown.

TCRdb's table, derived via immunoSEQ multiplex PCR, lists solely in-frame clones and lacks some. Of some 68,000 clones detected, approximately 96% appear once; the ten largest clones hold over 2%. The sample consisted of PBMCs. This TCR was recovered from a man aged 18 to 30 in good health and CMV-seronegative. The V call is TRBV11-3, the J call TRBJ1-1; TRBD1 aligns across 9 bases. CDR3 protein: CASSPGTGREAFF. The CDR3 coding sequence is TGTGCCAGCAGCCCGGGGACAGGGCGTGAAGCTTTCTTT.